These T cell receptor beta chains were read from a single sample in a study of cytomegalovirus exposure and HLA in healthy donors. Data came from immunoSEQ multiplex PCR; TCRdb stores just in-frame clones and leaves some out. The sample totals tens of thousands of clones. Sequencing was carried out using PBMCs. All receptors come from a man younger than 35 in good health and CMV-seropositive. CDR3s include the opening cysteine and the closing phenylalanine or tryptophan. A D gene is named only where the DNA matches it firmly.

j_gene,d_gene,v_gene,CDR3nt,CDR3aa
TRBJ1-1,NA,TRBV4-1,TGCGCCAGCAGCCAAGCACATTTCTCGAACACTGAAGCTTTCTTT,CASSQAHFSNTEAFF
TRBJ1-2,TRBD1,TRBV19,TGTGCCAGTAGTTCCCCGGGACAGGGGCATGGCTGCACCTTC,CASSSPGQGHGCTF
TRBJ2-7,TRBD1,TRBV5-6,TGTGCCAGCAGCCTGGACAGGGAACGCGTCGAGCAGTACTTC,CASSLDRERVEQYF
TRBJ2-5,TRBD1,TRBV11-1,TGTGCCAGCAGCTTATGGGACAGCCAAGAGACCCAGTACTTC,CASSLWDSQETQYF
TRBJ2-1,NA,TRBV10-3,TGTGCCATCAGTGGCTCAGCGGAGCTGAATGAGCAGTTCTTC,CAISGSAELNEQFF
TRBJ2-3,NA,TRBV7-4,TGTGCCAGCAGCTTATCGCGGACAGCGGTGGGAGATACGCAGTATTTT,CASSLSRTAVGDTQYF
TRBJ2-7,NA,TRBV7-6,TGTGCCAGCAGCTTTGACAGGTTCTCCTACGAGCAGTACTTC,CASSFDRFSYEQYF
TRBJ2-7,NA,TRBV15,TGTGCCACCAGCAGAGATCGGGAAGGTCCTCGATACGAGCAGTACTTC,CATSRDREGPRYEQYF
TRBJ1-5,NA,TRBV12-5,TGTGCTAGTGGTTTATACAGCCATAGCAATCAGCCCCAGCATTTT,CASGLYSHSNQPQHF
TRBJ2-7,TRBD1,TRBV5-4,TGTGCCAGCAGCTCTGGACAGGTAGTTCCCTACGAGCAGTACTTC,CASSSGQVVPYEQYF
TRBJ2-1,TRBD1,TRBV18,TGTGCCAGCTCACCCCCGAGGACAGGGATCGGTGAGCAGTTCTTC,CASSPPRTGIGEQFF
TRBJ1-2,TRBD1,TRBV14,TGTGCCAGCAGCCAAGATCCAGGGGGCGCGGCCTATGGCTACACCTTC,CASSQDPGGAAYGYTF
TRBJ2-2,TRBD2,TRBV10-3,TGTGCCATCAGTGAGAGTGGCGGGAGAAATACCGGGGAGCTGTTTTTT,CAISESGGRNTGELFF
TRBJ2-1,NA,TRBV4-1,TGCGCCAGCAGCCAAGACATCCGGGACTCTTGGAATGAGCAGTTCTTC,CASSQDIRDSWNEQFF
TRBJ1-1,TRBD1,TRBV2,TGTGCCAGAGAGGGGGTGGGCTTGACAGGGTCCGTCGAAGCTTTCTTT,CAREGVGLTGSVEAFF
TRBJ1-2,TRBD1,TRBV9,TGTGCCAGCAGGCATACAGGGGGCAATGGCTACACCTTC,CASRHTGGNGYTF
TRBJ1-1,NA,TRBV7-2,TGTGCCAGCAGCTCCCAGGGGAGGGGAGCTTTCTTT,CASSSQGRGAFF
TRBJ1-1,TRBD1,TRBV6-4,TGTGCCAATACCGACCAGGGGGCGACTGAAGCTTTCTTT,CANTDQGATEAFF